The clone carrying this T cell receptor (beta chain) has more than one count but fewer than ten. Its specificity is not known. The entry originates in a study of response to subunit inactivated influenza vaccine. Overall study results and limits: Authors suggested that a seasonal influenza vaccination recruits few new T cells each time.

Each CDR3 protein is one row after TCRdb ran MiXCR on the RT-PCR reads. Of approximately 700,000 distinct CDR3 sequences in the sample, about 15% are singletons; the top ten hold roughly 6.4%. This CDR3 has 13 residues. The V and J ends lost 10 bases and 4 bases respectively, with 16 bases between them. CDR1 is ENHRY and CDR2 is SYGVKD in the germline V gene. The sequence was collected from a man aged 45-60 years who received an inactivated influenza vaccine. This specimen consisted of PBMCs from blood, obtained around 14 days before vaccination. The genes are TRBV10-3 and TRBJ1-2; TRBD1 might be the D (6 bases). In nucleotides, the CDR3 is TGTGCCACACAGGGAACTACTAGCTATGGCTACACCTTC. As protein: CATQGTTSYGYTF.